The clone carrying this T cell receptor (beta chain) was observed a single time. The entry originates in a study of blood T cell repertoires in COVID-19. Study in general: Sample material is recorded as cDNA or gDNA derived from T cells, B-cell-depleted T cells, or PBMCs.

Per the germline V gene, CDR1 is MGHRA and CDR2 is YSYEKL. The V and J ends lost 0 bases and 4 bases respectively, with 10 bases between them. This CDR3 region has 15 residues. Some clones are missing from TCRdb's copy, which holds only in-frame ones; the method was immunoSEQ multiplex PCR. The table shows 98,000 or so clones, with around 86% occurring only once. The sequencing sample was made of peripheral blood. This receptor was taken from a man in his 60s with COVID-19, enrolled during active disease. The chain recombines TRBV4-1 with TRBJ1-5; D is undetermined. CDR3 sequence reads: CASSQEKTVNQPQHF. CDR3 coding DNA: TGCGCCAGCAGCCAAGAAAAAACAGTGAATCAGCCCCAGCATTTT.